These 26 T cell receptor beta chains came from one sample sequenced in a study of blood T cell repertoires in COVID-19. Measured with immunoSEQ multiplex PCR; TCRdb has only the in-frame clones, and not every one. The sample yields roughly 180,000 clones, about 83% seen once. The sample comprised peripheral blood. The receptor set was obtained from a man aged 40-50 years who had recovered from COVID-19.

The rearrangement uses TRBV10-3 and TRBJ2-1; possibly TRBD1 for D (5 bases). Between the trimmed V and J ends, which lost 3 bases and 7 bases, there was a span of 10 bases. CDR1 is ENHRY, CDR2 SYGVKD, per germline. The CDR3 runs to 13 residues. In DNA form, the CDR3 reads TGTGCCATCAGTGATGCAGGGCGGAATGAGCAGTTCTTC. As protein: CAISDAGRNEQFF.

This clone has a single count. The V and J genes are TRBV5-5 and TRBJ2-7; unclear D gene. The V gene lost 4 bases and the J gene lost 5 bases, with 10 bases spanning the gap. This CDR3 region has 12 residues. The germline gives CDR1 SGHKS, CDR2 YYEKEE (reference sequence). In DNA form, the CDR3 reads TGTGCCAGCAGCCCCCCCGCGGACGAGCAGTACTTC. As protein: CASSPPADEQYF.

J is TRBJ2-6 and V is TRBV7-2, with D perhaps matching TRBD2 (6 bases). The CDR3 is made up of 15 amino acids. The V gene lost 5 bases and the J gene lost 1 base, with 9 bases spanning the gap. Germline V gene sequence: CDR1 SGHTA, CDR2 FQGNSA. The CDR3 nucleotides are TGTGCCAGCAGCCCCGGGACTTCTGGGGCCAACGTCCTGACTTTC. This codes for CASSPGTSGANVLTF.

The V gene is TRBV7-6, the J gene TRBJ2-3, with 7 bases matching TRBD2. Unmatched junction bases numbered 6, after V lost 2 bases and J lost 4 bases. Germline CDR1 and CDR2: SGHVS and FNYEAQ. The CDR3 runs to 15 residues. This CDR3 is CASSLTGGGADTQYF. DNA of the CDR3: TGTGCCAGCAGCTTAACGGGAGGCGGGGCAGATACGCAGTATTTT.

The genes are TRBV9 and TRBJ1-2; possible D gene TRBD1, 5 bases. Per germline, CDR1 SGDLS and CDR2 YYNGEE. The CDR3 covers 14 residues. Deletions cut 3 bases from V and 3 bases from J, with 12 bases between. Here the CDR3 DNA reads TGTGCCAGCAGCGGTACAGGCCGATACTATGGCTACACCTTC. This translates into CASSGTGRYYGYTF.

This chain uses TRBV6-2 or TRBV6-3 with TRBJ2-7; D is possibly TRBD1 (7 bases). Trimming took 2 bases from V and 3 from J, leaving 14 bases between them. The CDR3 totals 15 residues. Germline CDR1 MNHEY, CDR2 SVGEGT. The DNA of the CDR3 is TGTGCCAGCAGTTACCCCGGCAGGGGGGTCTACGAGCAGTACTTC. The encoded protein is CASSYPGRGVYEQYF.

This chain links TRBV7-2 with TRBJ1-2; 9 bases agree with TRBD1. Germline CDR1 and CDR2: SGHTA and FQGNSA. The CDR3 length is 15 residues. V lost 3 bases and J lost 5; bases outside the gene matches: 7. As DNA, the CDR3 is TGTGCCAGCAGCTTTCAACAGGGGGCCGAGTATGGCTACACCTTC. This gives the protein CASSFQQGAEYGYTF.

The CDR3 nucleotides are TGTGCCAGCAGCCCGGGTTGGGGCACAGATACGCAGTATTTT. It specifies CASSPGWGTDTQYF. The chain recombines TRBV7-2 with TRBJ2-3, with D unclear. Germline loops: CDR1 SGHTA, CDR2 FQGNSA. Trimming stripped 5 bases from V and 1 base from J, with 10 bases between. CDR3 size: 14 residues. The full variable domain, with the rest looked up from reference TRBV7-2 and TRBJ2-3, is GAGVSQSPSNKVTEKGKDVELRCDPISGHTALYWYRQSLGQGLEFLIYFQGNSAPDKSGLPSDRFSAERTGGSVSTLTIQRTQQEDSAVYLCASSPGWGTDTQYFGPGTRLTVL.

The chain employs TRBV10-3 and TRBJ2-3, with 11 nucleotides matching TRBD2. CDR3 size: 13 residues. The V and J ends lost 10 bases and 7 bases, in that order; junction bases with no gene match: 7. Germline V gene sequence: CDR1 ENHRY, CDR2 SYGVKD. The CDR3, as DNA: TGTGCCACTAGCGGGGGGTCCGTTTATACGCAGTATTTT. Translation gives CATSGGSVYTQYF.

V is TRBV7-6 and J is TRBJ2-1; tentative D call: TRBD1 (6 bases). Looked up from germline, CDR1 is SGHVS and CDR2 is FNYEAQ. The CDR3 consists of 15 residues. With 0 bases removed from V and 2 bases from J, the gap between germline ends came to 8 bases. The CDR3 DNA reads TGTGCCAGCAGCTTAGCGGGGGCTACCTACAATGAGCAGTTCTTC. It is translated as CASSLAGATYNEQFF.

The gene calls are TRBV29-1 and TRBJ1-1; D is possibly TRBD1 (6 bases). The CDR3 has 14 residues. Trimming stripped 4 bases from V and 1 base from J, with 13 bases between. Germline CDR1 is SQVTM and CDR2 is ANQGSEA. CDR3 in amino acids: CSVGTASTNTEAFF. The CDR3 DNA is TGCAGCGTTGGGACAGCTTCCACGAACACTGAAGCTTTCTTT.

Only one count was recorded for this clone. The V gene is TRBV30, the J gene TRBJ2-7, with 9 bases matching TRBD1. The V segment lost 5 bases and the J segment 2 bases; nucleotides outside the gene matches: 4. This CDR3 has 13 residues. Germline CDR1 reads GTSNPN; CDR2 reads SVGIG (reference sequence). The CDR3 loop reads CAWEGQGAYEQYF. In DNA, the CDR3 is TGTGCCTGGGAGGGACAGGGAGCCTACGAGCAGTACTTC.

This clone was seen a few times. The chain links TRBV25-1 to TRBJ1-2; TRBD1 might be the D (5 bases). The V end was cut by 2 bases, the J end by 5 bases, with 6 bases between. The CDR3 extends over 12 amino acids. The germline gives CDR1 MGHDK, CDR2 SYGVNS. The DNA of the CDR3 is TGTGCCAGCAGTGAACCAGGGTATGGCTACACCTTC. It codes for CASSEPGYGYTF.

The V gene is TRBV9, the J gene TRBJ2-1; 7 bases are shared with TRBD1. The CDR3 covers 15 residues. V lost 0 bases to trimming and J lost 2 bases; unmatched junction nucleotides: 2. Looked up from germline, CDR1 is SGDLS and CDR2 is YYNGEE. CDR3 sequence: CASSVEQGTYNEQFF. DNA for the CDR3: TGTGCCAGCAGCGTAGAACAGGGGACCTACAATGAGCAGTTCTTC. Variable domain in full (rest from reference TRBV9 and TRBJ2-1): DSGVTQTPKHLITATGQRVTLRCSPRSGDLSVYWYQQSLDQGLQFLIQYYNGEERAKGNILERFSAQQFPDLHSELNLSSLELGDSALYFCASSVEQGTYNEQFFGPGTRLTVL.

CDR3 protein: CASSFGGGETQYF. CDR3 DNA sequence: TGTGCCAGCAGTTTTGGGGGGGGAGAGACCCAGTACTTC. The J gene is TRBJ2-5, the V gene TRBV12-3 or TRBV12-4; 7 bases agree with TRBD2. The CDR3 loop spans 13 amino acids. V was pared by 3 bases and J by 4 bases, with 2 bases of the junction left unmatched.

V gene TRBV7-9 combines with J gene TRBJ2-1; possible D gene TRBD1, 6 bases. CDR3 length: 15 residues. V lost 1 base and J 4 bases, leaving 11 bases between the germline ends. Germline V gene sequence: CDR1 SEHNR, CDR2 FQNEAQ (reference sequence). The chain's CDR3 is CASSLGAGEYNEQFF. CDR3 DNA sequence: TGTGCCAGCAGCTTAGGGGCAGGGGAATACAATGAGCAGTTCTTC.

The V gene is TRBV23-1, the J gene TRBJ2-7; D is ambiguous. TRBV23-1 is treated as an ORF (open reading frame) with a function not yet certain. This CDR3 comprises 10 residues. V lost 8 bases and J 7 bases, leaving 9 bases between the germline ends. The CDR3 region is CASPTREQYF. CDR3 DNA: TGCGCCAGCCCCACGCGGGAGCAGTACTTC.

This chain joins TRBV4-1 and TRBJ1-6; D is unclear. CDR1 is MGHRA and CDR2 is YSYEKL in the germline V gene. This CDR3 region has 16 residues. The V end was cut by 1 base, the J end by 0 bases, with 7 bases between. CDR3 region: CASSQGRSSYNSPLHF. The DNA for the CDR3 is TGCGCCAGCAGCCAAGGACGGAGCTCCTATAATTCACCCCTCCACTTT.

This clone was found a few times. The V gene is TRBV6-2 or TRBV6-3, the J gene TRBJ2-2; 7 positions match TRBD1. Trimming cost V 6 bases and J 3 bases; bases outside gene matches: 10. This CDR3 has 16 residues. CDR1 MNHEY and CDR2 SVGEGT come from the germline V gene. CDR3 nucleotide sequence: TGTGCCAGCAGCGCCCCGGGACAGATGGACACCGGGGAGCTGTTTTTT. It yields the protein CASSAPGQMDTGELFF.

This clone was seen a few times. The genes are TRBV5-6 and TRBJ1-1; weak D call: TRBD1 (5 bases). The CDR3 has 14 residues. The V gene lost 0 bases and the J gene lost 3 bases, with 9 bases spanning the gap. Germline values: CDR1 SGHDT, CDR2 YYEEEE. CDR3 region: CASSLDSGYTEAFF. In DNA form, the CDR3 reads TGTGCCAGCAGCTTGGATTCAGGGTACACTGAAGCTTTCTTT.

The rearrangement joins TRBV5-6 to TRBJ2-7; no clear D. The CDR3 spans 14 residues. Germline CDR1 reads SGHDT; CDR2 reads YYEEEE. The V end lost 4 bases, the J end lost 0 bases, and 11 bases lay between the germline ends. This CDR3 is CASSATESSYEQYF. The CDR3 coding sequence is TGTGCCAGCAGCGCCACAGAGAGCTCCTACGAGCAGTACTTC.

The gene calls are TRBV12-2 and TRBJ2-7; the tabulated D call, TRBD1, remains unverified against the DNA. TRBV12-2 is reported as a pseudogene. The CDR3 consists of 17 residues. The CDR3 loop is CASRLMSADSIPYEQYF. The DNA of the CDR3 is TGTGCAAGTCGCTTAATGTCTGCGGACAGTATCCCCTACGAGCAGTACTTC.

CDR3: CASSLTATNEKLFF. The CDR3 DNA reads as TGTGCCAGCAGCTTGACAGCAACTAATGAAAAACTGTTTTTT. The chain combines TRBV5-5 with TRBJ1-4, with unresolved D. The CDR3 extends over 14 amino acids. Germline CDR1 is SGHKS and CDR2 is YYEKEE (reference sequence). The ends were cut back, 1 base at V and 0 bases at J, with 4 bases in the middle.

The rearrangement joins TRBV7-9 to TRBJ2-1; tentatively, D is TRBD2 (5 bases). V was trimmed by 5 bases and J by 6 bases, leaving 20 bases between them. The CDR3 extends over 16 amino acids. The germline V gene encodes CDR1 SEHNR and CDR2 FQNEAQ (reference sequence). The CDR3 here is CASSPLGRPLSNEQFF. The CDR3 nucleotides are TGTGCCAGCAGCCCACTAGGGAGACCACTAAGCAATGAGCAGTTCTTC.

The rearrangement uses TRBV6-2 or TRBV6-3 and TRBJ2-1, with no clear D. CDR1 and CDR2 from the germline V gene are MNHEY and SVGEGT. The CDR3 spans 12 residues. Trimming pared 2 bases from V and 7 bases from J, leaving 6 bases between. CDR3 in DNA: TGTGCCAGCAGTTACAGTCGGAATGAGCAGTTCTTC. As protein: CASSYSRNEQFF.

Relative to its sample, this clone is medium-sized. The rearrangement uses TRBV4-1 and TRBJ2-7; 11 bases match TRBD1. Germline CDR1 is MGHRA and CDR2 is YSYEKL. J lost 6 bases, V lost 4 bases, and 5 bases had no gene match. The CDR3 is 14 amino acids. The chain's CDR3 is CASSLGQGAGEQYF. CDR3 bases: TGCGCCAGCAGCCTTGGACAGGGGGCGGGCGAGCAGTACTTC.